This T cell receptor (beta chain) is from a study of tumor and adjacent non-tumor tissue in lung cancer. The V gene lost 7 bases and the J gene lost 6 bases, with 16 bases spanning the gap. Germline lookup yields CDR1 SQVTM and CDR2 ANQGSEA. The CDR3 totals 12 residues. Three rounds of nested PCR, following a modified ARM-PCR protocol, produced the TCRbeta library. TCRdb independently ran MiXCR on the multiplex PCR reads; one entry per CDR3 protein. This table holds 35,000 to 50,000 distinct CDR3 sequences, less than 65% found once. This sample's RNA came from whole unsorted tissue. More than 3 cm separated this lung sample from the edge of the tumor.

The TCR comes from a man in his forties or fifties with non-small cell lung cancer. The chain joins TRBV29-1 to TRBJ2-7; weak D call: TRBD2 (6 bases). The sample consisted of distant non-tumor lung tissue. CDR3 sequence (DNA): TGCAGCGCTTTGACGGGGGATGGCGAGCAGTACTTC. Encoded protein: CSALTGDGEQYF.